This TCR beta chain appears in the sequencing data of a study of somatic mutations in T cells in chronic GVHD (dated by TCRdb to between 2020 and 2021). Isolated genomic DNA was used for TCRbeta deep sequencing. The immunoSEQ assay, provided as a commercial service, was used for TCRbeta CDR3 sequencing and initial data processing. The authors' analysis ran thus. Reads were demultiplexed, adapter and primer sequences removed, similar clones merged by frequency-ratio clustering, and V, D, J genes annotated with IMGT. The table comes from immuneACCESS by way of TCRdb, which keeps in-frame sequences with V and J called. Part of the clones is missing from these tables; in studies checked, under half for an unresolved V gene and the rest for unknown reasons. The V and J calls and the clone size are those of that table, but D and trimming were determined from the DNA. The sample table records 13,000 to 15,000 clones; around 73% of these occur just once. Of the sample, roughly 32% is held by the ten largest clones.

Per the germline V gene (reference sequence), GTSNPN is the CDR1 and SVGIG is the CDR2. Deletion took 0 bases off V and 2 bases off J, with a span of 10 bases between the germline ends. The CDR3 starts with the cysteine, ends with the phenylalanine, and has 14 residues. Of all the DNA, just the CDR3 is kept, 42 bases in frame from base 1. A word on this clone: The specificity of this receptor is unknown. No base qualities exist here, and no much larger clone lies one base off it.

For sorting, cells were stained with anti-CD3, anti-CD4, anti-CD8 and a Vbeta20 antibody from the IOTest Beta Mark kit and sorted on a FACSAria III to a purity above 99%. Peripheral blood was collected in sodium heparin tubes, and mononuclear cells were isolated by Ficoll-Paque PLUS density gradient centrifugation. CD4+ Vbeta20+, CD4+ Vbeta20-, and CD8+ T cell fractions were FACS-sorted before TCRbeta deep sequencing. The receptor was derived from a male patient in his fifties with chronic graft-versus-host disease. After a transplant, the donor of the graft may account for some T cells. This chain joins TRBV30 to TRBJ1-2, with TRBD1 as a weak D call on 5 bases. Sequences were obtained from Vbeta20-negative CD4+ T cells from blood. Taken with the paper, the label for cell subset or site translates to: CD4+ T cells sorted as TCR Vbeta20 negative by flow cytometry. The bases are TGTGCCTGGAGTGTAGGGGCAGGGAACTATGGCTACACCTTC. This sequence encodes CAWSVGAGNYGYTF.